The following is a TCR beta chain sequence with its context. The data were obtained in a study of T-cell reconstitution after alpha-beta-depleted transplantation in children. The CDR3 sequence is 14 residues long. V was trimmed by 1 base and J by 8 bases, leaving 11 bases between them. The germline V gene has CDR1 MNHNS and CDR2 SASEGT. Unique molecular identifiers were used in preparing the TCRbeta library. TCRdb re-derived calls from the PCR reads in MiXCR, one entry per CDR3 protein. The sample holds about 690,000 distinct CDR3 sequences, 16% seen once. The sequence came from a human donor who donated a stem cell graft to a child with acute myeloid leukemia. The sequencing here drew on PBMCs from the stem cell graft donor, taken from the stem cell graft. The chain employs TRBV6-1 and TRBJ1-4; no reliable D call. For the CDR3, the DNA is TGTGCCAGCAGTGAAGACCCCGGGAGGGAAAAACTGTTTTTT. Residues: CASSEDPGREKLFF.